The clone carrying this T cell receptor (beta chain) has just one count. The CDR3 has 15 residues. The ends were cut back, 4 bases at V and 4 bases at J, with 17 bases in the middle. Germline assignment: CDR1 SGDLS and CDR2 YYNGEE. Enrollees, about 18 to 89 years old, lived in around 23 US areas. This sample was included in a study of blood T cell repertoires in COVID-19. About the research overall: Material from acute and convalescent COVID-19 was sourced from the United States, Italy and Spain. T cells, B-cell-depleted T cells, or PBMCs supplied cDNA or gDNA.

Libraries were prepared by immunoSEQ multiplex PCR; TCRdb keeps only in-frame clonotypes and omits some of them. Counted here are 330,000 or so clones, more than 70% occurring once; the ten biggest clones make up 1.5% to 2%. The origin of this receptor is a man aged 35 to 55 in a cohort exposed to, infected with or recovered from COVID-19 (not recorded which). The gene calls are TRBV9 and TRBJ1-1; maybe TRBD1 (5 bases). What was sequenced was PBMCs or T cells enriched from blood (not recorded which). The DNA of the CDR3 is TGTGCCAGCAGCAGACAAGACAGCGGGGGCACTGAAGCTTTCTTT. Protein product: CASSRQDSGGTEAFF.